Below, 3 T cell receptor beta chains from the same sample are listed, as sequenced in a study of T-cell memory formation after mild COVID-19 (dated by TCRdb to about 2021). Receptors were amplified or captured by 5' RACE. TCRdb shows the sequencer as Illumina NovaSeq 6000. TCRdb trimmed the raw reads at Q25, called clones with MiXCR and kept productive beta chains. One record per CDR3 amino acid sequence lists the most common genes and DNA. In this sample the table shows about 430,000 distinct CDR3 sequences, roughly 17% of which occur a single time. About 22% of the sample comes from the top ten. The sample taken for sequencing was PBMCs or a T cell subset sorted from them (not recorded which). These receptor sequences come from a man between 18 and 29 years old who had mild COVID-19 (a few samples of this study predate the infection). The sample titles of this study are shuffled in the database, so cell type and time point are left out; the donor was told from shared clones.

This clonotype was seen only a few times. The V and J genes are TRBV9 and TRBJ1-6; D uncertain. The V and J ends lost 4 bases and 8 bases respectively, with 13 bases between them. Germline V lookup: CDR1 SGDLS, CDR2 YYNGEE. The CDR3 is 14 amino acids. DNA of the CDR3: TGTGCCAGCAGCCCTAGAGGGTTTGATTCACCCCTCCACTTT. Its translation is CASSPRGFDSPLHF.

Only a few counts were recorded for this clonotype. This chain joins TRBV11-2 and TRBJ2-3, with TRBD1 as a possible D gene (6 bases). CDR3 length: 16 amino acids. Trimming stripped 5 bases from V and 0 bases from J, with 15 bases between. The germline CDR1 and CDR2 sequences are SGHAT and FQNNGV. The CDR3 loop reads CASSRAGASSTDTQYF. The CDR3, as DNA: TGTGCCAGCAGCCGAGCAGGGGCCTCTAGCACAGATACGCAGTATTTT.

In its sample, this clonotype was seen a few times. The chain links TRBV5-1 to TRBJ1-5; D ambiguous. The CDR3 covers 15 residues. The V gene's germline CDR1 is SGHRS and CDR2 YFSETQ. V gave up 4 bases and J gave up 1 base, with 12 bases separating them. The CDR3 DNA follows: TGCGCCAGCAGCCCGGGAGTCGGGAGCAATCAGCCCCAGCATTTT. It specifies CASSPGVGSNQPQHF. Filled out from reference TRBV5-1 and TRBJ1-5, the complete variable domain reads KAGVTQTPRYLIKTRGQQVTLSCSPISGHRSVSWYQQTPGQGLQFLFEYFSETQRNKGNFPGRFSGRQFSNSRSEMNVSTLELGDSALYLCASSPGVGSNQPQHFGDGTRLSIL.